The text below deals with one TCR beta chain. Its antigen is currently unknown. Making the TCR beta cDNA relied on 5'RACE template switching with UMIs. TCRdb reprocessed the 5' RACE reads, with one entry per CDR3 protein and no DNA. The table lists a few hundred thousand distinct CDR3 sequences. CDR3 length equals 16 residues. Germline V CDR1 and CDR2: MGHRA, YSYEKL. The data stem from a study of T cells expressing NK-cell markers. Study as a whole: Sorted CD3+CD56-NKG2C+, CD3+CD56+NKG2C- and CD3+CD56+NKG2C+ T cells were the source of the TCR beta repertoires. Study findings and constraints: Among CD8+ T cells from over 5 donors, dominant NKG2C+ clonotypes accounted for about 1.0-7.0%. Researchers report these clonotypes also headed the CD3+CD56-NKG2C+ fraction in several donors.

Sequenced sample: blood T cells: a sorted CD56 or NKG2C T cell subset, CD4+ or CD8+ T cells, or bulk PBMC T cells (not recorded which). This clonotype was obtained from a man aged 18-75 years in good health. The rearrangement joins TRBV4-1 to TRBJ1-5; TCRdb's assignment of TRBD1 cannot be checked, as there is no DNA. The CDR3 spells CASSQGRAYGNQPQHF.